The next 21 T cell receptor beta chains were all read from a single sample in a study of brain T cells in children with intractable seizures. The method was immunoSEQ multiplex PCR; TCRdb's version includes in-frame clones alone and lacks a portion of them. The sample contains 300,000 to 400,000 clones, about 94% of which appear only once. Time point described: blood from clinic visit 5 months post-surgery; TSC patient then seizure free. Material: peripheral blood, obtained more than 4 months after surgery. These receptor sequences come from a boy under two years old with tuberous sclerosis and intractable seizures.

The rearrangement joins TRBV4-2 to TRBJ1-1; no clear D gene. The CDR3 has 12 residues. Deletions cut 7 bases from V and 1 base from J, with 7 bases between. From germline, CDR1 is LGHNA and CDR2 YNFKEQ. Written as DNA, the CDR3 is TGTGCCAGCAAATTCGCGAACACTGAAGCTTTCTTT. Amino acids: CASKFANTEAFF.

In this sample, this clone turned up once. J is TRBJ2-7 and V is TRBV6-1, with 10 bases lining up with TRBD1. J was trimmed by 5 bases and V by 2 bases; bases with no gene match: 3. This CDR3 comprises 14 residues. The V gene's germline CDR1 is MNHNS and CDR2 SASEGT. The CDR3 DNA reads as TGTGCCAGCAGTGAACCGGGGACAGGGGACGAGCAGTACTTC. As protein: CASSEPGTGDEQYF.

The rearrangement joins TRBV10-3 to TRBJ1-5, with 8 bases aligning to TRBD1. The CDR3 is made up of 18 amino acids. Germline assignment: CDR1 ENHRY and CDR2 SYGVKD. V dropped 0 bases and J dropped 0; count of bases not matched to a gene: 7. Written as DNA, the CDR3 is TGTGCCATCAGTGAGTCCTGGGACAGGATCTATAGCAATCAGCCCCAGCATTTT. Translation gives CAISESWDRIYSNQPQHF.

In DNA form, the CDR3 reads TGTGCCAGTAGTATTGGGGCCGGGACTAGCGGCTACGAGCAGTACTTC. Protein sequence: CASSIGAGTSGYEQYF. The V and J genes are TRBV19 and TRBJ2-7; TRBD2 aligns across 11 bases. The CDR3 runs to 16 residues. V lost 3 bases to trimming and J lost 3 bases; unmatched junction nucleotides: 7. Germline lookup yields CDR1 LNHDA and CDR2 SQIVND (reference sequence).

The V call is TRBV14, the J call TRBJ2-1, with 7 nucleotides matching TRBD2. The CDR3 runs to 15 residues. V lost 1 base and J lost 4; bases outside the gene matches: 4. Germline loops: CDR1 SGHDN, CDR2 FVKESK. The CDR3 is CASSQGGTKYNEQFF. CDR3 DNA sequence: TGTGCCAGCAGCCAAGGGGGGACTAAGTACAATGAGCAGTTCTTC.

The V call is TRBV6-1, the J call TRBJ2-5; D not certain. There are 15 residues in the CDR3. Germline loops: CDR1 MNHNS, CDR2 SASEGT. V gave up 1 base and J gave up 2 bases, with 11 bases separating them. CDR3 loop: CASSEDGPEQETQYF. The DNA for the CDR3 is TGTGCCAGCAGTGAAGACGGGCCCGAACAAGAGACCCAGTACTTC.

The count of this clone is one. A read error may explain this, as a much larger clone is one base away. The sample holds other DNA sequences that translate to the same CDR3. J is TRBJ2-7 and V is TRBV3-1 (or the pseudogene TRBV3-2), with 10 bases that match TRBD1. The germline V gene has CDR1 LGHDT and CDR2 YNNKEL (reference sequence). This CDR3 is 13 amino acids long. Trimming at V came to 4 bases and at J to 3 bases, leaving 0 bases not matched to a gene. CDR3 DNA: TGTGCCAGCAGCCGGACAGGGGGCTACGAGCAGTACTTC. Its protein product is CASSRTGGYEQYF.

This chain uses TRBV4-2 with TRBJ2-7, with TRBD2 identical over 7 bases. J was trimmed by 0 bases and V by 3 bases; bases with no gene match: 11. Per germline, CDR1 LGHNA and CDR2 YNFKEQ. CDR3 length: 17 amino acids. For the CDR3, the DNA is TGTGCCAGCAGCCAGCCCAGGGCGGGACTATCCTCCTACGAGCAGTACTTC. Protein product: CASSQPRAGLSSYEQYF.

CDR3 in DNA: TGTGCCAGCAGCGTGGGAATCATGGGGGAAAACACAGATACGCAGTATTTT. Its translation is CASSVGIMGENTDTQYF. The rearrangement joins TRBV9 to TRBJ2-3; the D gene could be TRBD1 or TRBD2 (5 bases each). The V end was cut by 2 bases, the J end by 2 bases, with 18 bases between. Germline V gene data show CDR1 as SGDLS and CDR2 as YYNGEE. CDR3 length: 17 amino acids.

The V and J genes are TRBV14 and TRBJ1-4, with 10 bases lining up with TRBD1. Germline V CDR1 and CDR2: SGHDN, FVKESK. This CDR3 region has 15 residues. V dropped 4 bases and J dropped 7; count of bases not matched to a gene: 6. In nucleotides, the CDR3 is TGTGCCAGCAGCCGGAGGACAGGGGGTGGTGAAAAACTGTTTTTT. It encodes CASSRRTGGGEKLFF.

This clone appeared a few times. V usage is TRBV15 and J usage is TRBJ2-1, with 7 bases fitting TRBD2. This CDR3 is 18 amino acids long. The ends lost 0 bases at V and 8 bases at J; junction bases unmatched: 16. Germline CDR1 reads LNHNV; CDR2 reads YYDKDF (reference sequence). The CDR3 DNA reads as TGTGCCACCAGCAGAGATCGAGGGACGGGGGGAAATGGGGATGAGCAGTTCTTC. This sequence encodes CATSRDRGTGGNGDEQFF.

This clone was observed a single time. As DNA, the CDR3 is TGTGCCAGCAGCCAAGGGGGGATTAGCTCCCGGGAGACCCAGTACTTC. It specifies CASSQGGISSRETQYF. This chain uses TRBV3-1 (or the pseudogene TRBV3-2) with TRBJ2-5; D possibly matches TRBD1 or TRBD2 (5 bases each). The CDR3 loop spans 16 amino acids. Looked up from germline, CDR1 is LGHDT and CDR2 is YNNKEL (reference sequence). V lost 1 base and J 5 bases, leaving 17 bases between the germline ends.

This sequence joins TRBV2 and TRBJ1-1; D ambiguous. The CDR3 is made up of 15 amino acids. Germline lookup yields CDR1 SNHLY and CDR2 FYNNEI. V lost 4 bases and J 4 bases, leaving 16 bases between the germline ends. CDR3 amino acids: CASSGREMRGTEAFF. CDR3 DNA sequence: TGTGCCAGCAGTGGTCGAGAAATGCGCGGCACTGAAGCTTTCTTT.

This chain links TRBV19 with TRBJ1-3, with D unclear. V was cut by 5 bases and J by 0 bases, with 8 bases left in between. In germline, CDR1 is LNHDA, CDR2 SQIVND (reference sequence). CDR3 length: 14 amino acids. CDR3 nucleotide sequence: TGTGCCAGTAGTCTGATAAGCTCTGGAAACACCATATATTTT. Amino acids: CASSLISSGNTIYF.

This clone was detected once. This chain connects TRBV11-2 to TRBJ2-3; maybe TRBD1 (6 bases). This CDR3 spans 12 amino acids. With 5 bases removed from V and 6 bases from J, the gap between germline ends came to 9 bases. Germline CDR1 and CDR2: SGHAT and FQNNGV. The CDR3 spells CASSRDTDTQYF. The CDR3, as DNA: TGTGCCAGCAGCAGGGACACGGATACGCAGTATTTT. Full variable domain (rest looked up from reference TRBV11-2 and TRBJ2-3): EAGVAQSPRYKIIEKRQSVAFWCNPISGHATLYWYQQILGQGPKLLIQFQNNGVVDDSQLPKDRFSAERLKGVDSTLKIQPAKLEDSAVYLCASSRDTDTQYFGPGTRLTVL.

This clone appeared once. This chain connects TRBV3-1 (or the pseudogene TRBV3-2) to TRBJ2-1; 10 positions agree with TRBD2. CDR1 and CDR2 (germline): LGHDT, YNNKEL (reference sequence). V lost 4 bases to trimming and J lost 5 bases; unmatched junction nucleotides: 8. The CDR3 spans 16 residues. The CDR3 nucleotides read TGTGCCAGCAGCCCCTCCGGGACTAGCGTTAACAATGAGCAGTTCTTC. Its protein product is CASSPSGTSVNNEQFF.

The J gene is TRBJ2-3, the V gene TRBV5-5; the D is unclear. The germline gives CDR1 SGHKS, CDR2 YYEKEE (reference sequence). The CDR3 contains 14 residues. V was clipped by 4 bases and J by 0 bases, with 9 bases between them. In DNA form, the CDR3 reads TGTGCCAGCAGCCTCCTACAGAGCACAGATACGCAGTATTTT. Protein product: CASSLLQSTDTQYF.

The chain has TRBV7-3 and TRBJ2-6; D unclear. There are 15 residues in the CDR3. V dropped 0 bases and J dropped 0 bases, with 3 bases sitting between them. The germline V gene has CDR1 SGHTA and CDR2 FQGTGA. The CDR3 protein is CASSLTYSGANVLTF. The DNA for the CDR3 is TGTGCCAGCAGCTTAACGTACTCTGGGGCCAACGTCCTGACTTTC.

The chain employs TRBV20-1 and TRBJ2-6; weak D call: TRBD1 (6 bases). Trimming pared 3 bases from V and 1 base from J, leaving 13 bases between. CDR1 is DFQATT and CDR2 is SNEGSKA in the germline V gene (reference sequence). CDR3 length: 16 amino acids. Written as DNA, the CDR3 is TGCAGTGCTAGTACAGGGCGGAGGTCTGGGGCCAACGTCCTGACTTTC. The encoded protein is CSASTGRRSGANVLTF.

This clone came up once. This chain's CDR3 is CASSLGLLGSIQYF. The CDR3 region has the DNA TGTGCCAGCAGCTTGGGTCTACTTGGTTCCATTCAGTACTTC. This sequence joins TRBV5-4 and TRBJ2-4; no definite D call. V shed 0 bases and J shed 9 bases, with 13 bases lying between them. From germline, CDR1 is SGHNT and CDR2 YYREEE (reference sequence). The length of the CDR3 is 14 residues. Complete variable domain (other parts from reference TRBV5-4 and TRBJ2-4): ETGVTQSPTHLIKTRGQQVTLRCSSQSGHNTVSWYQQALGQGPQFIFQYYREEENGRGNFPPRFSGLQFPNYSSELNVNALELDDSALYLCASSLGLLGSIQYFGAGTRLSVL.

This chain joins TRBV2 and TRBJ2-2; D possibly corresponds to TRBD2 (5 bases). V lost 6 bases, J lost 1 base, and 12 bases lay in between. The CDR3 is 15 residues long. CDR1 SNHLY and CDR2 FYNNEI come from the germline V gene. CDR3 nucleotide sequence: TGTGCCAGCAGGGGAGACTACCTGAACACCGGGGAGCTGTTTTTT. Translation gives CASRGDYLNTGELFF.